This entry is about one TCR beta chain. V lost 1 base to trimming and J lost 3 bases; unmatched junction nucleotides: 8. The germline V gene encodes CDR1 SGHTA and CDR2 FQGNSA. CDR3 length equals 17 residues. Unique molecular identifiers were affixed to single, distinct cDNA molecules. TCRdb fed the 5' RACE reads into MiXCR, producing one record per CDR3 protein. This sample yields 30,000 to 40,000 distinct CDR3 sequences, of which 5% to 5.5% are seen a single time; around 5.8% belongs to the top ten. This sample is part of a study of early T cells in non-severe SARS-CoV-2 infection. This receptor was taken from an adult who was a healthcare worker with PCR-confirmed SARS-CoV-2 infection or an uninfected control (not recorded which). The chain joins TRBV7-2 to TRBJ2-1; 8 bases are a match to TRBD2. This material consisted of whole blood, taken at baseline. Here the CDR3 reads CASSLDSGGRSYNEQFF. The CDR3 DNA follows: TGTGCCAGCAGCTTAGATTCGGGCGGGAGGAGCTACAATGAGCAGTTCTTC.